The sequence of this TCR beta chain was determined in a study of cytomegalovirus exposure and HLA in healthy donors. Study-level information: The 110 or so validation repertoires used the same platform as the 550 to 750 first-cohort repertoires, a later analysis reported.

General study results and limits: Per published reports, the classifier diagnosed cytomegalovirus status with high specificity and sensitivity.

Produced via immunoSEQ multiplex PCR; TCRdb's table is partial and in-frame only. The data hold about 120,000 clones, with about 92% observed a single time. Donors were drawn from the roughly 110-subject validation cohort, separate from the roughly 700-subject first cohort. The sample holds a few counts of this clone. No antigen is known for it. CDR3 length: 17 residues. With V trimmed by 2 bases and J by 5 bases, 13 bases remained unmatched. The germline V gene encodes CDR1 LGHNA and CDR2 YSLEER. V usage is TRBV4-3 and J usage is TRBJ1-2; TRBD1 aligns across 8 bases. Sequencing was done on a sample of PBMCs. The clonotype originates from a woman younger than 30 in good health and CMV-seronegative. The DNA for the CDR3 is TGCGCCAGCAGCCAAAGCCCCCCAGGGGGCTCAATTTATGGCTACACCTTC. It translates to CASSQSPPGGSIYGYTF.